Shown below are 19 T cell receptor beta chains from a single sample sequenced in a study of low-dose radiotherapy and immunotherapy resistance in tumors. Time point: before trial treatment. Gene-specific TRAV and TRBV primers were used for first-strand cDNA, covering alpha and beta chains. TCRs were put through 20 PCR cycles of amplification with Phusion. A constant-region primer and the V-primer adapter served as the primer pair. TCRdb recomputed calls from the reads with MiXCR, one row per CDR3 protein. Of around 68,000 distinct CDR3 sequences listed, more than 20% are singletons. The specimen was PBMCs, collected before treatment. The receptor set was obtained from a male donor with rectosigmoid adenocarcinoma.

This clonotype was seen ten or more times. The J gene is TRBJ2-1, the V gene TRBV2, with D maybe TRBD2 (5 bases). This CDR3 spans 13 amino acids. In germline, CDR1 is SNHLY, CDR2 FYNNEI. Between the trimmed V and J ends, which lost 7 bases and 7 bases, there was a span of 14 bases. The CDR3 spells CASKDWWANEQFF. CDR3 nucleotide sequence: TGTGCCAGCAAGGACTGGTGGGCAAATGAGCAGTTCTTC.

In this sample, this clonotype turned up many times. The chain combines TRBV2 with TRBJ2-3; 7 nucleotides match TRBD1. This CDR3 comprises 16 residues. Losses at the gene ends were 6 bases for V and 0 bases for J; bases not matched to a gene: 9. The germline CDR1 and CDR2 sequences are SNHLY and FYNNEI. As DNA, the CDR3 is TGTGCCAGCAGAGACCAGGGACAGATTAGCACAGATACGCAGTATTTT. Translating it yields CASRDQGQISTDTQYF.

The chain links TRBV30 to TRBJ1-5; the D is unclear. This CDR3 has 15 residues. V dropped 0 bases and J dropped 3 bases, with 12 bases sitting between them. Germline CDR1 and CDR2: GTSNPN and SVGIG (reference sequence). CDR3 DNA sequence: TGTGCCTGGAGTGTACCTGGCAGAGCCAATCAGCCCCAGCATTTT. Its translation: CAWSVPGRANQPQHF.

This clonotype has at least ten counts. The genes are TRBV27 and TRBJ1-6; TRBD1 is a possible D gene (5 bases). The germline gives CDR1 MNHEY, CDR2 SMNVEV (reference sequence). V gave up 6 bases and J gave up 4 bases, with 7 bases separating them. This CDR3 spans 13 amino acids. CDR3 loop: CASSRQYNSPLHF. CDR3 nucleotide sequence: TGTGCCAGCAGCCGACAGTATAATTCACCCCTCCACTTT.

This clonotype was observed many times. V is TRBV11-2 and J is TRBJ2-5; 8 positions match TRBD2. The CDR3 extends over 15 amino acids. Looked up from germline, CDR1 is SGHAT and CDR2 is FQNNGV. J was trimmed by 5 bases and V by 3 bases; bases with no gene match: 8. The CDR3 region has the DNA TGTGCCAGCAGCTTCCAAACTAGCGGTGGGGAGACCCAGTACTTC. This sequence encodes CASSFQTSGGETQYF.

Ten or more counts support this clonotype. CDR3 sequence reads: CASSRQGSADTQYF. The CDR3, as DNA: TGTGCCAGCAGCCGACAGGGGTCCGCAGATACGCAGTATTTT. The chain uses TRBV7-2 and TRBJ2-3, with 8 bases lining up with TRBD1. V trimming: 5 bases; J trimming: 4 bases; junction bases outside the gene matches: 5. The CDR3 consists of 14 residues. Per germline, CDR1 SGHTA and CDR2 FQGNSA.

This clonotype showed up many times. This sequence joins TRBV12-3 or TRBV12-4 and TRBJ2-2; 10 bases are shared with TRBD2. V gave up 1 base and J gave up 6 bases; unmatched junction bases: 8. The CDR3 has 17 amino acids. CDR3 nucleotides: TGTGCCAGCAGTTTAGGAAGCGGGGGGGTCTCACCCGGGGAGCTGTTTTTT. Its translation is CASSLGSGGVSPGELFF.

The chain is built from TRBV28 and TRBJ2-2; tentative D call: TRBD1 (6 bases). The CDR3 runs 12 residues. The V gene lost 7 bases and the J gene lost 7 bases, with 10 bases spanning the gap. Looked up from germline, CDR1 is MDHEN and CDR2 is SYDVKM. As DNA, the CDR3 is TGTGCCAGCAATCAGGACAGCGGGGAGCTGTTTTTT. This gives the protein CASNQDSGELFF.

This chain links TRBV7-9 with TRBJ2-3; D is unresolved. CDR1 and CDR2 from the germline V gene are SEHNR and FQNEAQ (reference sequence). V shed 0 bases and J shed 2 bases, with 3 bases lying between them. The CDR3 is 13 residues long. The CDR3 DNA reads as TGTGCCAGCAGCTTAGCCGCCACAGATACGCAGTATTTT. Translating gives CASSLAATDTQYF.

V usage is TRBV7-9 and J usage is TRBJ1-2, with 12 nucleotides matching TRBD1. This CDR3 has 15 residues. Germline lookup yields CDR1 SEHNR and CDR2 FQNEAQ (reference sequence). With V trimmed by 5 bases and J by 8 bases, 9 bases remained unmatched. CDR3: CASSRRDRGRRGYTF. CDR3 nucleotide sequence: TGTGCCAGCAGCCGCCGGGACAGGGGGCGCCGGGGCTACACCTTC.

V usage is TRBV2 and J usage is TRBJ2-5, with TRBD2 matching 11 bases. Per the germline V gene, CDR1 is SNHLY and CDR2 is FYNNEI. There are 15 residues in the CDR3. Trimming cost V 6 bases and J 5 bases; bases outside gene matches: 8. This CDR3 reads CASRELAGVRETQYF. The CDR3 bases are TGTGCCAGCAGGGAACTAGCGGGAGTGAGGGAGACCCAGTACTTC.

This clonotype was seen at least ten times. This chain uses TRBV6-2 or TRBV6-3 with TRBJ2-4; 7 nucleotides align to TRBD2. The CDR3 loop spans 16 amino acids. Germline V CDR1 and CDR2: MNHEY, SVGEGT. V was clipped by 8 bases and J by 0 bases; unmatched bases: 10. Here the CDR3 reads CASAREAPLAKNIQYF. The CDR3 DNA follows: TGTGCCAGCGCCCGGGAGGCTCCTCTAGCCAAAAACATTCAGTACTTC.

This clonotype was counted at least ten times. The V and J genes are TRBV3-1 and TRBJ1-1; no firm D call. The germline V gene encodes CDR1 LGHDT and CDR2 YNNKEL (reference sequence). This CDR3 is 13 amino acids long. Trimming cost V 5 bases and J 1 base, with 8 bases left between them. The CDR3, as DNA: TGTGCCAGCAGCGACAACGGGAACACTGAAGCTTTCTTT. Translated, it gives CASSDNGNTEAFF.

Details on this clonotype: A read error is the likely source, as a far larger clone sits one nucleotide away. DNA of the CDR3: TGTGCCAGCAGTGACGAAGGTGGGAGTGGGGCCAACGTCCTGACTTTC. Its protein is CASSDEGGSGANVLTF. This chain joins TRBV6-2 or TRBV6-3 and TRBJ2-6; tentatively, D is TRBD2 (5 bases). The CDR3 extends over 16 amino acids. The germline CDR1 and CDR2 sequences are MNHEY and SVGEGT. Deletions cut 5 bases from V and 3 bases from J, with 14 bases between.

This clonotype was picked up many times. The chain has TRBV6-8 and TRBJ2-2, with no clear D. The V end was cut by 9 bases, the J end by 3 bases, with 5 bases between. CDR3 length: 11 residues. From germline, CDR1 is MNHGY and CDR2 SAAAGT. The CDR3 DNA reads TGTGCCAGTAGATACACCGGGGAGCTGTTTTTT. This codes for CASRYTGELFF.

The sample holds many counts of this clonotype. The J gene is TRBJ1-5, the V gene TRBV30, with TRBD1 matching 12 bases. This CDR3 spans 14 amino acids. Trimming removed 5 bases from V and 6 bases from J; junction bases left unmatched: 5. Germline V gene data show CDR1 as GTSNPN and CDR2 as SVGIG (reference sequence). The CDR3 is CAWVGQGAGQPQHF. CDR3 DNA sequence: TGTGCCTGGGTGGGACAGGGGGCCGGTCAGCCCCAGCATTTT.

This clonotype was seen a single time. This sequence joins TRBV6-6 and TRBJ2-2; perhaps D is TRBD1 or TRBD2 (5 bases each). The V end lost 5 bases, the J end lost 2 bases, and 12 bases lay between the germline ends. Germline V CDR1 and CDR2: MNHNY, SVGAGI (reference sequence). The CDR3 extends over 15 amino acids. CDR3 region: CASSTQGTNTGELFF. The CDR3 region has the DNA TGTGCCAGCAGTACCCAAGGGACCAACACCGGGGAGCTGTTTTTT.

The chain uses TRBV6-2 or TRBV6-3 and TRBJ2-7; D gene ambiguous. The length of the CDR3 is 13 residues. Germline values: CDR1 MNHEY, CDR2 SVGEGT. V was cut by 2 bases and J by 9 bases, with 14 bases left in between. The CDR3: CASSYGRPPLQYF. The DNA of the CDR3 is TGTGCCAGCAGTTACGGTAGGCCGCCCTTGCAGTACTTC.

In regard to this clonotype: Since a far larger clone is one base different, this is likely a read error. CDR3 DNA: TGTGCCAGCAGTCAGCGGGAGCACTCCTACAATGAGCAGTACTTC. Its protein product is CASSQREHSYNEQYF. V is TRBV6-4 and J is TRBJ2-7; 8 bases map to TRBD2. With 5 bases clipped from V and 7 bases from J, the junction kept 13 bases outside the gene matches. Germline CDR1 MRHNA, CDR2 SNTAGT. CDR3 size: 15 residues.